These 9 T cell receptor beta chains share one sample of origin, sequenced in a study of circulating CD8 cells and anti-PD-1 response in melanoma. Each library started from roughly 15 ng of total RNA using the QIAseq Immune Repertoire TCR panel. MiXCR, run by TCRdb on the reads, gives a single entry per CDR3 protein. The sample carries about 870 distinct CDR3 sequences, 13% recorded once. Live CD3+CD8+TCRalphabeta+ cells were sorted into four subsets by PD-1 and/or TIGIT. The source material was CD8+ T cells from PBMCs, sampled at baseline or after one month of anti-PD-1 therapy (not recorded which). All receptors come from a human donor with melanoma.

This clonotype is medium-sized. V and J are TRBV19 and TRBJ2-3; 7 bases align to TRBD1. With V trimmed by 5 bases and J by 0 bases, 14 bases remained unmatched. CDR3 length equals 18 residues. The germline gives CDR1 LNHDA, CDR2 SQIVND (reference sequence). Here the CDR3 reads CASSQGTAISTSTDTQYF. CDR3 coding DNA: TGTGCCAGTAGTCAGGGGACAGCGATAAGCACTAGCACAGATACGCAGTATTTT. The full variable domain, in which reference TRBV19 and TRBJ2-3 provide the parts outside the CDR3, is DGGITQSPKYLFRKEGQNVTLSCEQNLNHDAMYWYRQDPGQGLRLIYYSQIVNDFQKGDIAEGYSVSREKKESFPLTVTSAQKNPTAFYLCASSQGTAISTSTDTQYFGPGTRLTVL.

By proportion, this clonotype is medium-sized (0.01 to 0.1%). The V gene is TRBV29-1, the J gene TRBJ2-2; a possible D gene is TRBD1 (5 bases). The CDR3 has 12 amino acids. V lost 1 base and J lost 5, with 5 bases in between. Germline V lookup: CDR1 SQVTM, CDR2 ANQGSEA. The chain's CDR3 is CSVEGQTGELFF. The CDR3 coding sequence is TGCAGCGTTGAAGGACAGACCGGGGAGCTGTTTTTT.

This clonotype is classed as medium-sized. The genes are TRBV7-9 and TRBJ2-7, with D tentatively TRBD1 (5 bases). Germline values: CDR1 SEHNR, CDR2 FQNEAQ (reference sequence). The length of the CDR3 is 13 residues. V dropped 2 bases and J dropped 6 bases, with 11 bases sitting between them. The CDR3 loop is CASSLTQGFEQYF. Written as DNA, the CDR3 is TGTGCCAGCAGCTTAACCCAGGGATTCGAGCAGTACTTC.

This clonotype has only a few counts. The CDR3 does not end in the conserved phenylalanine or tryptophan, so this is likely a read error. The chain uses TRBV9 and TRBJ2-7, with D unclear. The CDR3 runs to 13 residues. V was shortened by 0 bases and J by 3 bases, with 7 bases between the two germline ends. CDR1 and CDR2 (germline): SGDLS, YYNGEE. The DNA for the CDR3 is TGTGCCAGCAGCGTAGGTACCCGCTACGAGCAGTACCTC. Encoded protein: CASSVGTRYEQYL.

By frequency in the sample, this clonotype is large. The chain links TRBV11-2 to TRBJ2-7; 10 bases map to TRBD1. Germline CDR1 SGHAT, CDR2 FQNNGV. Trimming at V came to 5 bases and at J to 6 bases, leaving 10 bases not matched to a gene. The CDR3 length is 15 residues. The CDR3 nucleotides are TGTGCCAGCAGCCCCCCGGGACAGGGGTTGGGCGAGCAGTACTTC. Protein: CASSPPGQGLGEQYF.

Relative to its sample, this clonotype is medium-sized. Possible read error: a much larger clone is one base away. Because the CDR3 is missing its conserved closing phenylalanine or tryptophan, this is likely a read error. The chain uses TRBV12-5 and TRBJ2-5; D unclear. The CDR3 sequence is 12 residues long. V was pared by 5 bases and J by 3 bases, with 7 bases between. The germline CDR1 and CDR2 sequences are LGHNT and FRNRAP. The CDR3 spells CASGQTEETQYL. CDR3 sequence (DNA): TGTGCTAGTGGTCAGACTGAAGAGACCCAGTACCTC.

This clonotype is termed medium-sized. The CDR3 loop reads CASRTAKNTEAFF. In DNA form, the CDR3 reads TGTGCCAGCAGGACAGCCAAGAACACTGAAGCTTTCTTT. V is TRBV5-5 and J is TRBJ1-1; D possibly corresponds to TRBD1 (5 bases). The CDR3 spans 13 residues. V gave up 5 bases and J gave up 1 base, with 9 bases separating them. The germline V gene encodes CDR1 SGHKS and CDR2 YYEKEE (reference sequence). Full variable domain (missing parts from reference TRBV5-5 and TRBJ1-1): DAGVTQSPTHLIKTRGQQVTLRCSPISGHKSVSWYQQVLGQGPQFIFQYYEKEERGRGNFPDRFSARQFPNYSSELNVNALLLGDSALYLCASRTAKNTEAFFGQGTRLTVV.

By share, this clonotype ranks as medium-sized. CDR3: CASSVQGGPYEQYF. CDR3 nucleotide sequence: TGTGCCAGCAGTGTACAAGGGGGTCCCTACGAGCAGTACTTC. The genes are TRBV27 and TRBJ2-7; D may be TRBD1 (6 bases). From germline, CDR1 is MNHEY and CDR2 SMNVEV (reference sequence). CDR3 length equals 14 residues. V lost 5 bases and J 2 bases, leaving 13 bases between the germline ends.

By sample fraction, this clonotype is medium-sized. This sequence joins TRBV27 and TRBJ1-1, with a possible D match to TRBD1 (5 bases). V lost 7 bases and J 0 bases, leaving 18 bases between the germline ends. The germline V gene has CDR1 MNHEY and CDR2 SMNVEV (reference sequence). The CDR3 loop spans 16 amino acids. The CDR3 DNA is TGTGCCAGCACCCCGGTAGCAGGGATCATGAACACTGAAGCTTTCTTT. Protein: CASTPVAGIMNTEAFF.